This TCR beta chain was retrieved from a study of blood T cell repertoires in COVID-19. Study-level information: Spain, Italy and the United States supplied samples that represented acute and convalescent COVID-19.

The V and J ends lost 5 bases and 7 bases respectively, with 19 bases between them. CDR1 is SGHAT, CDR2 FQNNGV, per germline. The CDR3 contains 15 residues. Data came from immunoSEQ multiplex PCR; TCRdb stores just in-frame clones and leaves some out. The sample carries about 190,000 clones, just under 90% recorded once. It was during active infection that Seattle patients were enrolled and then longitudinally followed. What was sequenced was peripheral blood. This chain uses TRBV11-2 with TRBJ2-3; D might be TRBD2 (7 bases). This clonotype was obtained from a woman aged 70-85 years with COVID-19, enrolled during active disease. This CDR3 reads CASSPGVAGANTQYF. CDR3 nucleotides: TGTGCCAGCAGCCCGGGGGTGGCGGGGGCTAATACGCAGTATTTT. The variable domain in full, completed from reference TRBV11-2 and TRBJ2-3, reads EAGVAQSPRYKIIEKRQSVAFWCNPISGHATLYWYQQILGQGPKLLIQFQNNGVVDDSQLPKDRFSAERLKGVDSTLKIQPAKLEDSAVYLCASSPGVAGANTQYFGPGTRLTVL.